These 5 T cell receptor beta chains were sequenced from one sample in a study of T cell responses to AZD1222 COVID-19 vaccine. Repertoires were generated with immunoSEQ multiplex PCR, while TCRdb's copy carries only in-frame clones and drops some. The data contain about 180,000 clones, about 90% of them seen just once; the ten biggest clones take up around 1.9%. The material sequenced was peripheral blood, taken 28 days after the second AZD1222 dose. The source is an adult who received the AZD1222 COVID-19 vaccine.

J is TRBJ2-3 and V is TRBV7-3; TRBD2 is a possible D gene (6 bases). Trimming left V 5 bases short and J 8 bases short, with 17 bases between. The germline CDR1 and CDR2 sequences are SGHTA and FQGTGA. This CDR3 comprises 14 residues. The CDR3 is CASSPAGSRVTQYF. The CDR3 coding sequence is TGTGCCAGCAGCCCAGCGGGCTCGAGGGTTACGCAGTATTTT.

The chain carries TRBV2 and TRBJ2-3; TRBD2 matches at 12 bases. V gave up 0 bases and J gave up 3 bases; unmatched junction bases: 1. Per the germline V gene, CDR1 is SNHLY and CDR2 is FYNNEI. This CDR3 comprises 16 residues. CDR3 sequence (DNA): TGTGCCAGCAGTGAAGCTGGACTAGCGGGGACAGATACGCAGTATTTT. It encodes CASSEAGLAGTDTQYF.

This clone was picked up a small number of times. The CDR3 DNA reads as TGTGCCAGTAGTACGTGGACAGGGGCGGGCGGGGAGCTGTTTTTT. The encoded protein is CASSTWTGAGGELFF. The chain is built from TRBV19 and TRBJ2-2, with TRBD1 matching 9 bases. Per germline, CDR1 LNHDA and CDR2 SQIVND (reference sequence). The CDR3 extends over 15 amino acids. With 4 bases clipped from V and 7 bases from J, the junction kept 7 bases outside the gene matches.

The chain combines TRBV7-2 with TRBJ2-1, with TRBD2 as a possible D gene (6 bases). The CDR3 has 15 residues. Deletions cut 7 bases from V and 0 bases from J, with 13 bases between. Germline V gives CDR1 SGHTA, CDR2 FQGNSA. CDR3 loop: CASKRERASYNEQFF. Written as DNA, the CDR3 is TGTGCCAGCAAACGAGAGCGGGCCTCCTACAATGAGCAGTTCTTC.

The gene calls are TRBV6-5 and TRBJ1-5, with D possibly TRBD1 on 6 matching bases. This CDR3 comprises 14 residues. The germline V gene encodes CDR1 MNHEY and CDR2 SVGAGI. V was trimmed by 6 bases and J by 4 bases, leaving 13 bases between them. The CDR3 coding sequence is TGTGCCAGCAGGCAAGGACAGTATAATCAGCCCCAGCATTTT. Amino acid sequence: CASRQGQYNQPQHF.